The present entry profiles one TCR beta chain with its context. The antigen is undetermined. One entry per CDR3 protein, called by TCRdb with MiXCR from the reads. The table has hundreds of thousands of distinct CDR3 sequences, roughly 36% seen once. The source of the sample is a study of T cell repertoires in cytomegalovirus infection. About the study: Matching HLA type and CMV infection were both indicated by public TCR beta signatures. Findings of the study overall: Ex vivo, HLA-C-restricted CMV-specific TCR beta clonotypes prevailed over the rest of the response. Totalled public TCR beta family frequency picked out people who carried CMV plus the relevant HLA.

The CDR3 length is 16 residues. In germline, CDR1 is SGHNT, CDR2 YYREEE (reference sequence). V dropped 3 bases and J dropped 4; count of bases not matched to a gene: 12. The chain links TRBV5-4 to TRBJ1-2, with 7 bases that match TRBD1. This sequence originates from a human donor in good health (CMV status not recorded). Some clones in this sample may be carry-over from other donors' samples. The starting material was cultured PBMCs, obtained from culture after CMV antigen stimulation. The CDR3 DNA reads as TGTGCCAGCAGCTCTAAAAAAGGGGGCGGTAGCTATGGCTACACCTTC. Protein: CASSSKKGGGSYGYTF. Complete variable domain (other parts from reference TRBV5-4 and TRBJ1-2): ETGVTQSPTHLIKTRGQQVTLRCSSQSGHNTVSWYQQALGQGPQFIFQYYREEENGRGNFPPRFSGLQFPNYSSELNVNALELDDSALYLCASSSKKGGGSYGYTFGSGTRLTVV.